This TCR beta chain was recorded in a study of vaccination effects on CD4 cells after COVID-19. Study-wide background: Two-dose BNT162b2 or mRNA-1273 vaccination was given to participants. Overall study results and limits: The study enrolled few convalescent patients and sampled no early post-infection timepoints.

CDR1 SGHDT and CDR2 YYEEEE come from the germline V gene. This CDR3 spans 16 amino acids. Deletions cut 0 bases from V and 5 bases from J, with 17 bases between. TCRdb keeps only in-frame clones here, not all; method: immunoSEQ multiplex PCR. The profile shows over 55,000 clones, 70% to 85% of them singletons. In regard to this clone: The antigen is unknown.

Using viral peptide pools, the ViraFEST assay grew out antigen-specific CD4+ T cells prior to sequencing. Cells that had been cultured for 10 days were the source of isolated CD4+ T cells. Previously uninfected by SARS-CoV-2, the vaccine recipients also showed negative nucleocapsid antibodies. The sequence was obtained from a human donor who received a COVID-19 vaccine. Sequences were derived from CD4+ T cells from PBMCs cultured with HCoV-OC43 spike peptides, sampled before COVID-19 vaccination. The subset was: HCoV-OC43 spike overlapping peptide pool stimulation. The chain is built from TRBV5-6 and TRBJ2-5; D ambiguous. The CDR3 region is CASSLGRAGLGETQYF. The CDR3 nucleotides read TGTGCCAGCAGCTTGGGAAGGGCCGGGCTCGGGGAGACCCAGTACTTC.